This TCR beta chain is drawn from a study of blood T cells in healthy people across ages. PCR was performed a second time for roughly 7 to 12 cycles using a sample-barcoded 5' primer and a J-beta primer mix. In TCRdb, the 5' RACE reads were re-called with MiXCR into one record per CDR3 protein. The sample includes some 1.6 million distinct CDR3 sequences, around 35% seen only once; the top ten take roughly 10%. The germline V gene has CDR1 SQVTM and CDR2 ANQGSEA. CDR3 size: 13 residues. A remark on this clonotype: The junction shows a germline mismatch at one end, possibly a read error.

This chain joins TRBV29-1 and TRBJ1-2; D possibly corresponds to TRBD1 (6 bases). The TCR originated in a woman in her twenties or thirties in good health. Sample: blood. This CDR3 is CNVDKGRSGGCTF. In nucleotides, the CDR3 is TGCAACGTTGACAAGGGGCGATCCGGGGGCTGCACCTTC.